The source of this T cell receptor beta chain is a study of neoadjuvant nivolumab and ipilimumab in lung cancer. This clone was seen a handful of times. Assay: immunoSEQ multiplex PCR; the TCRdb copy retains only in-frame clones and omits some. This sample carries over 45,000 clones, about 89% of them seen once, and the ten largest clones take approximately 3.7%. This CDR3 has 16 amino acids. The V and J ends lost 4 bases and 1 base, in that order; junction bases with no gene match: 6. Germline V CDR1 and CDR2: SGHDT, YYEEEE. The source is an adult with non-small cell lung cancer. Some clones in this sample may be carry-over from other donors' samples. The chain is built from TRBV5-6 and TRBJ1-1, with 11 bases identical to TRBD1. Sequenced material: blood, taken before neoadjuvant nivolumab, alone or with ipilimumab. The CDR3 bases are TGTGCCAGCAGCCTTGGGACAGGGGGGACGAACACTGAAGCTTTCTTT. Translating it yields CASSLGTGGTNTEAFF.